Below are 8 T cell receptor beta chains sequenced from a single sample in a study of blood T cell repertoires in COVID-19. Sequenced by immunoSEQ multiplex PCR; TCRdb stores in-frame clones only, minus some. The repertoire holds 250,000 to 400,000 clones, with about 87% as singletons. Sequencing was carried out using peripheral blood. All receptors derive from a woman in her 30s with COVID-19, enrolled during active disease.

The rearrangement links TRBV19 to TRBJ2-5; 7 nucleotides line up with TRBD2. The CDR3 is 14 amino acids. V shed 6 bases and J 4 bases; nucleotides not matched to a gene: 8. Looked up from germline, CDR1 is LNHDA and CDR2 is SQIVND (reference sequence). CDR3 in DNA: TGTGCCAGTAGGGTTCGAAGCGGGGCAGAGACCCAGTACTTC. Translation gives CASRVRSGAETQYF. The whole variable domain, remainder taken from reference TRBV19 and TRBJ2-5, is DGGITQSPKYLFRKEGQNVTLSCEQNLNHDAMYWYRQDPGQGLRLIYYSQIVNDFQKGDIAEGYSVSREKKESFPLTVTSAQKNPTAFYLCASRVRSGAETQYFGPGTRLLVL.

The V and J genes are TRBV5-4 and TRBJ2-5; 8 nucleotides match TRBD2. Germline V gene data show CDR1 as SGHNT and CDR2 as YYREEE (reference sequence). V lost 4 bases and J lost 5; bases outside the gene matches: 10. CDR3 size: 15 residues. The chain's CDR3 is CASSPTGRATETQYF. CDR3 nucleotides: TGTGCCAGCAGCCCCACCGGGAGGGCGACGGAGACCCAGTACTTC.

This sequence joins TRBV5-1 and TRBJ2-2; maybe TRBD2 (5 bases). The V end was cut by 3 bases, the J end by 4 bases, with 13 bases between. Germline V gene data show CDR1 as SGHRS and CDR2 as YFSETQ. CDR3 length: 15 amino acids. CDR3 loop: CASSSNEGFTGELFF. The CDR3 region has the DNA TGCGCCAGCAGCTCCAACGAGGGTTTCACCGGGGAGCTGTTTTTT.

The chain combines TRBV19 with TRBJ1-1, with D hard to call. Germline V lookup: CDR1 LNHDA, CDR2 SQIVND (reference sequence). The CDR3 contains 15 residues. Trimming left V 6 bases short and J 4 bases short, with 18 bases between. In DNA form, the CDR3 reads TGTGCCAGTAGAGATCTCCCAGGCGCCTCCACTGAAGCTTTCTTT. This sequence encodes CASRDLPGASTEAFF. Based on the CDR3 plus reference TRBV19 and TRBJ1-1, the full variable domain is DGGITQSPKYLFRKEGQNVTLSCEQNLNHDAMYWYRQDPGQGLRLIYYSQIVNDFQKGDIAEGYSVSREKKESFPLTVTSAQKNPTAFYLCASRDLPGASTEAFFGQGTRLTVV.

The rearrangement links TRBV12-1 to TRBJ2-7; TRBD2 is the table's D call and was not checked against the DNA. TRBV12-1 is noted as a pseudogene. The CDR3 is 15 residues long. The CDR3 reads CASSFSSGGAYEQYV. The CDR3 DNA is TGTGCCAGCAGCTTCTCTAGCGGGGGGGCCTACGAGCAGTACGTC.

The gene calls are TRBV6-5 and TRBJ2-2; 7 nucleotides line up with TRBD1. This CDR3 has 15 amino acids. Per germline, CDR1 MNHEY and CDR2 SVGAGI. Trimming took 2 bases from V and 7 from J; bases not matched to a gene: 7. The CDR3 here is CASSYRAGGSGELFF. In DNA form, the CDR3 reads TGTGCCAGCAGTTACCGGGCAGGGGGTAGCGGGGAGCTGTTTTTT.

The rearrangement links TRBV7-9 to TRBJ2-1; 9 nucleotides agree with TRBD1. The germline V gene has CDR1 SEHNR and CDR2 FQNEAQ (reference sequence). CDR3 length: 16 amino acids. The V gene end was trimmed by 5 bases and the J gene end by 6 bases; junction bases not matched to a gene: 11. The CDR3 DNA reads as TGTGCCAGCAGCCCCAAGCCGGGACAGGGAAGCAATGAGCAGTTCTTC. Translation gives CASSPKPGQGSNEQFF.

The chain links TRBV7-8 to TRBJ1-2, with 7 bases identical to TRBD1. The CDR3 length is 15 residues. V was clipped by 3 bases and J by 4 bases; unmatched bases: 8. Germline V CDR1 and CDR2: SGHVS, FQNEAQ. CDR3 region: CASSFRMTGPYGYTF. In DNA form, the CDR3 reads TGTGCCAGCAGCTTTCGAATGACAGGGCCCTATGGCTACACCTTC.